This TCR beta chain is drawn from a study of cytomegalovirus exposure and HLA in healthy donors. About the study: Some 87 million unique TCRs from HLA-typed donors were held in an early release of data.

Primers: 60 Vbeta forward and 13 Jbeta reverse. Authors' data handling: Later, tens of millions of unique TCR beta chains were counted in an analysis, and roughly 11 million of them were shared. Assay: immunoSEQ multiplex PCR; the TCRdb copy retains only in-frame clones and omits some. The V and J calls and clone size were taken over from that table, and D and trimming were inferred from the DNA. The sample holds roughly 150,000 clones; around three quarters are singletons and the top ten take around 7%. V was trimmed by 6 bases and J by 8 bases, leaving 17 bases between them. The CDR3 totals 14 residues. Germline CDR1 and CDR2: SGHAT and FQNNGV.

The sequencing input was PBMCs. The rearrangement links TRBV11-2 to TRBJ2-1, with D possibly matching TRBD1 (6 bases). This receptor was taken from a middle-aged man in good health and CMV-seropositive. CDR3 sequence: CASSFRGFDHEQFF. The DNA of the CDR3 is TGTGCCAGCAGTTTCAGGGGTTTTGACCATGAGCAGTTCTTC. The whole variable domain, remainder taken from reference TRBV11-2 and TRBJ2-1, is EAGVAQSPRYKIIEKRQSVAFWCNPISGHATLYWYQQILGQGPKLLIQFQNNGVVDDSQLPKDRFSAERLKGVDSTLKIQPAKLEDSAVYLCASSFRGFDHEQFFGPGTRLTVL.